Listed here are 13 T cell receptor beta chains from one sample, sequenced in a study of T-cell memory formation after mild COVID-19. TCRdb itself ran the 5' RACE reads through MiXCR, one entry per CDR3 protein. The sample shows over 150,000 distinct CDR3 sequences, approximately 17% of them seen only once. Sequenced sample: PBMCs or a T cell subset sorted from them (not recorded which). These receptors originate from a man aged 18 to 35 who had mild COVID-19 (a few samples of this study predate the infection). Cell type and time point are not known.

The chain uses TRBV20-1 and TRBJ2-6; TRBD2 agrees at 8 bases. This CDR3 contains 14 residues. Looked up from germline, CDR1 is DFQATT and CDR2 is SNEGSKA (reference sequence). Trimming took 3 bases from V and 4 from J; bases not matched to a gene: 2. CDR3: CSARSGGGANVLTF. The CDR3 DNA reads TGCAGTGCTAGGAGCGGGGGAGGGGCCAACGTCCTGACTTTC.

CDR3 in DNA: TGTGCCAGCAGCCAGGGGTCTGAGGAGACCCAGTACTTC. This codes for CASSQGSEETQYF. The chain uses TRBV7-3 and TRBJ2-5, with TRBD1 as a possible D gene (6 bases). Germline V CDR1 and CDR2: SGHTA, FQGTGA. Deletions cut 5 bases from V and 5 bases from J, with 12 bases between. This CDR3 has 13 residues.

This clonotype was seen a few times. This rearrangement joins TRBV24-1 to TRBJ2-3; either TRBD1 or TRBD2 may supply D (7 bases each). Germline CDR1 KGHDR, CDR2 SFDVKD. The V and J ends lost 7 bases and 3 bases respectively, with 13 bases between them. This CDR3 region has 14 residues. The DNA of the CDR3 is TGTGCCACCAGCCGACAGGGAGGGACAGATACGCAGTATTTT. Its protein is CATSRQGGTDTQYF.

The CDR3 is CASRETGGFDTEAFF. CDR3 DNA: TGTGCCAGCAGGGAGACAGGGGGGTTTGACACTGAAGCTTTCTTT. V gene TRBV6-5 combines with J gene TRBJ1-1, with TRBD1 identical over 9 bases. V lost 6 bases to trimming and J lost 3 bases; unmatched junction nucleotides: 8. Germline assignment: CDR1 MNHEY and CDR2 SVGAGI. The CDR3 is 15 amino acids.

The chain joins TRBV5-1 to TRBJ2-7; 10 bases agree with TRBD1. The CDR3 totals 16 residues. The ends lost 3 bases at V and 2 bases at J; junction bases unmatched: 8. CDR1 and CDR2 (germline): SGHRS, YFSETQ. Here the CDR3 reads CASSSMPGQGTYEQYF. The CDR3, as DNA: TGCGCCAGCAGCTCGATGCCGGGACAGGGGACCTACGAGCAGTACTTC. Complete variable domain (other parts from reference TRBV5-1 and TRBJ2-7): KAGVTQTPRYLIKTRGQQVTLSCSPISGHRSVSWYQQTPGQGLQFLFEYFSETQRNKGNFPGRFSGRQFSNSRSEMNVSTLELGDSALYLCASSSMPGQGTYEQYFGPGTRLTVT.

The J gene is TRBJ1-5, the V gene TRBV6-5, with D possibly TRBD1 on 6 matching bases. The CDR3 covers 23 residues. The V gene's germline CDR1 is MNHEY and CDR2 SVGAGI. Trimming took 5 bases from V and 0 from J, leaving 35 bases between them. The CDR3 sequence is CASSRRGQPGRNIRPNSNQPQHF. The DNA of the CDR3 is TGTGCCAGCAGTCGCCGCGGACAGCCCGGAAGGAATATTCGGCCCAATAGCAATCAGCCCCAGCATTTT.

This clonotype was seen only a few times. This rearrangement joins TRBV6-2 or TRBV6-3 to TRBJ2-2; TRBD2 might be the D (6 bases). CDR1 is MNHEY and CDR2 is SVGEGT in the germline V gene. The germline V and J ends were trimmed by 6 bases and 1 base, with 6 bases remaining between them. The CDR3 is made up of 13 amino acids. CDR3 in DNA: TGTGCCAGCAGAGCGGGGAACACCGGGGAGCTGTTTTTT. Its translation: CASRAGNTGELFF.

The V and J genes are TRBV29-1 and TRBJ1-2; TRBD1 might be the D (5 bases). Germline CDR1 and CDR2: SQVTM and ANQGSEA. V was clipped by 6 bases and J by 7 bases, with 15 bases between them. The CDR3 sequence is 12 residues long. The CDR3 loop reads CSVGGREVGYTF. The CDR3 coding sequence is TGCAGCGTGGGCGGCAGGGAAGTTGGCTACACCTTC. Full variable domain (remainder filled in from reference TRBV29-1 and TRBJ1-2): SAVISQKPSRDICQRGTSLTIQCQVDSQVTMMFWYRQQPGQSLTLIATANQGSEATYESGFVIDKFPISRPNLTFSTLTVSNMSPEDSSIYLCSVGGREVGYTFGSGTRLTVV.

The gene calls are TRBV5-1 and TRBJ2-7; D is uncertain. CDR1 SGHRS and CDR2 YFSETQ come from the germline V gene. This CDR3 comprises 11 residues. Trimming removed 0 bases at V and 7 bases at J, with 5 bases between. CDR3 sequence: CASSLAREQYF. The CDR3 region has the DNA TGCGCCAGCAGCTTGGCACGGGAGCAGTACTTC.

The gene calls are TRBV5-6 and TRBJ1-4; D is unresolved. This CDR3 comprises 15 residues. Germline assignment: CDR1 SGHDT and CDR2 YYEEEE. Trimming removed 0 bases from V and 4 bases from J, with 10 bases in between. CDR3 loop: CASSLEAGGNEKLFF. The CDR3 region has the DNA TGTGCCAGCAGCTTGGAGGCAGGAGGTAATGAAAAACTGTTTTTT.

This clonotype turned up a few times. V is TRBV7-2 and J is TRBJ1-5; perhaps TRBD1 as D (5 bases). CDR1 is SGHTA, CDR2 FQGNSA, per germline. The CDR3 runs to 15 residues. V was cut by 1 base and J by 6 bases, with 13 bases left in between. CDR3 residues: CASSLVRGPGQPQHF. As DNA, the CDR3 is TGTGCCAGCAGCTTAGTTAGGGGCCCGGGTCAGCCCCAGCATTTT.

This clonotype was seen ten or more times. The chain joins TRBV7-2 to TRBJ2-3, with 9 bases that match TRBD2. V lost 1 base to trimming and J lost 6 bases; unmatched junction nucleotides: 5. Germline V gene data show CDR1 as SGHTA and CDR2 as FQGNSA. This CDR3 spans 15 amino acids. The CDR3 nucleotides read TGTGCCAGCAGCTTAGTAGCGGGGGCTGGGGATACGCAGTATTTT. The encoded protein is CASSLVAGAGDTQYF. Full variable domain (remainder filled in from reference TRBV7-2 and TRBJ2-3): GAGVSQSPSNKVTEKGKDVELRCDPISGHTALYWYRQSLGQGLEFLIYFQGNSAPDKSGLPSDRFSAERTGGSVSTLTIQRTQQEDSAVYLCASSLVAGAGDTQYFGPGTRLTVL.

This clonotype has a handful of counts. The chain joins TRBV2 to TRBJ2-5; D not certain. The germline V gene has CDR1 SNHLY and CDR2 FYNNEI. The CDR3 is 11 amino acids. The germline V and J ends were trimmed by 6 bases and 2 bases, with 4 bases remaining between them. This CDR3 is CASREQETQYF. In DNA, the CDR3 is TGTGCCAGCAGGGAACAAGAGACCCAGTACTTC.